This T cell receptor (beta chain) was retrieved from a study of T cell changes during pregnancy in multiple sclerosis. Only in-frame clones appear in the TCRdb table, and some are missing; sequencing was by immunoSEQ multiplex PCR. The table lists around 44,000 clones, approximately 92% of them singletons. There are 13 residues in the CDR3. Germline CDR1 and CDR2: SQVTM and ANQGSEA. Trimming cost V 3 bases and J 0 bases, with 9 bases left between them. This clone has just one count. This chain joins TRBV29-1 and TRBJ2-7; D may be TRBD2 (6 bases). Specimen: peripheral blood. The TCR sequence derives from a female donor with multiple sclerosis, enrolled in a pregnancy study. Here the CDR3 reads CSVEGGNSYEQYF. The CDR3 DNA follows: TGCAGCGTTGAGGGGGGAAACTCCTACGAGCAGTACTTC.